This is a list of T cell receptor beta chains from one sample in a study of T cell repertoires in cytomegalovirus infection. These receptors are not linked to any known antigen. TCRdb reprocessed the reads via MiXCR and lists one record per CDR3 protein. Seen here are approximately 120,000 distinct CDR3 sequences, about 30% observed once, and the top ten hold roughly three quarters. Material: CD8+ T cells from cultured PBMCs, obtained from culture after CMV antigen stimulation. All receptors derive from a human donor in good health (CMV status not recorded). Some clones in this sample may be carry-over from other donors' samples. The CDR3 runs from the conserved cysteine through the conserved F or W. The D gene is left open where the match is weak. Rows give clone size only sometimes, using once, few, many, or a class for an expanded clone.

J gene	V gene	clone size	D gene	CDR3 length	CDR3 DNA	CDR3 protein
TRBJ2-3	TRBV6-1	-	-	16	TGTGCCAGCAGTCCCAAGGGGTCAGGGGAAACAGATACGCAGTATTTT	CASSPKGSGETDTQYF
TRBJ2-3	TRBV7-2	few	-	15	TGTGCCAGCAGCTTAGAGACAGCTCGCACAGATACGCAGTATTTT	CASSLETARTDTQYF
TRBJ1-6	TRBV28	-	TRBD1	13	TGTGCCAGCAGTTTAGGGACAGATTCACACCTCCACTTT	CASSLGTDSHLHF
TRBJ1-5	TRBV12-3/TRBV12-4	many	-	14	TGTGCCAGCAGCTCAGGTTTTAGCAATCAGCCCCAGCATTTT	CASSSGFSNQPQHF
TRBJ1-6	TRBV5-6	-	-	13	TGTGCCAGCAGCGGGCAGGGTAATTCACCCCTCCACTTT	CASSGQGNSPLHF
TRBJ1-2	TRBV27	many	TRBD1	13	TGTGCCAGCAGACAGGACAGGGGCGATGGCTACACCTTC	CASRQDRGDGYTF
TRBJ1-4	TRBV4-1	few	-	14	TGCGCCAGCAGCCAAAATCAAAGGAATGAAAAACTGTTTTTT	CASSQNQRNEKLFF
TRBJ1-1	TRBV11-2	few	-	12	TGTGCCAGCAGCCCGAGTGGTGCGAGTCTTTTCTTT	CASSPSGASLFF
TRBJ2-7	TRBV7-9	-	TRBD1	15	TGTGCCAGCAGCTTTAAGGCAGGGGGTACCTACGAGCAGTACTTC	CASSFKAGGTYEQYF
TRBJ2-1	TRBV6-1	-	-	15	TGTGCCAGCAGTGAAGAGAGTAGGGGGTACAATGAGCAGTTCTTC	CASSEESRGYNEQFF
TRBJ2-1	TRBV12-3/TRBV12-4	many	TRBD1	17	TGTGCCAGCAGTTTAAGGGGACAGGGGGCCCAATACAATGAGCAGTTCTTC	CASSLRGQGAQYNEQFF
TRBJ2-1	TRBV28	few	TRBD1	14	TGTGCCAGCAGTTACAGGGGACCGGGCCATGAGCAGTTCTTC	CASSYRGPGHEQFF
TRBJ2-7	TRBV19	-	-	13	TGTGCCAGTAGTATGGGGAGGTCCTACGAGCAGTACTTC	CASSMGRSYEQYF
TRBJ2-1	TRBV12-3/TRBV12-4	-	-	13	TGTGCCAGCAGACAGGCACTCTACAATGAGCAGTTCTTC	CASRQALYNEQFF
TRBJ2-1	TRBV7-6	few	-	14	TGTGCCAGCAGCCTGCCGGACAGTTACAATGAGCAGTTCTTC	CASSLPDSYNEQFF
TRBJ2-1	TRBV5-6	many	-	12	TGTGCCAGCAGTGTGATAGCCGATGAGCAGTTCTTC	CASSVIADEQFF
TRBJ2-7	TRBV6-1	few	-	13	TGTGCCAGCAGTACGGGCAGCTCCTACGAGCAGTACTTC	CASSTGSSYEQYF
TRBJ1-4	TRBV11-2	-	-	15	TGTGCCAGCAGCCCGAGGACAGCAACTAATGAAAAACTGTTTTTT	CASSPRTATNEKLFF
TRBJ2-1	TRBV19	-	TRBD1	17	TGTGCCAGTACCCTGGGGGTACAGGGGGCGTCCTACAATGAGCAGTTCTTC	CASTLGVQGASYNEQFF
TRBJ1-1	TRBV29-1	-	-	11	TGCAGCGTTGAAGGAGGAGCTGAAGCTTTCTTT	CSVEGGAEAFF
TRBJ1-5	TRBV12-3/TRBV12-4	-	TRBD1	15	TGTGCCAGCAGTCAACAGGGGGGAAGCAATCAGCCCCAGCATTTT	CASSQQGGSNQPQHF
TRBJ2-1	TRBV12-3/TRBV12-4	-	TRBD1	12	TGTGCCAGCCGACAGGGGGGCAATGAGCAGTTCTTC	CASRQGGNEQFF
TRBJ2-3	TRBV7-4	few	-	13	TGTGCCAGCAGCGCTACTAGTACAGATACGCAGTATTTT	CASSATSTDTQYF
TRBJ2-1	TRBV19	few	TRBD1	15	TGTGCCAGTAGTACCCCTGAAGGGGGCTTGAATGAGCAGTTCTTC	CASSTPEGGLNEQFF
TRBJ2-7	TRBV7-6	few	-	14	TGTGCCAGCAGCTACTCCGGCAGGGACTACGAGCAGTACTTC	CASSYSGRDYEQYF
TRBJ2-6	TRBV7-6	-	-	14	TGTGCCAGCAGCTCAGGGGCCGGGGCCAACGTCCTGACTTTC	CASSSGAGANVLTF
TRBJ2-1	TRBV7-3	-	-	15	TGTGCCAGCAGCCTGACGAGGAGCTCCTACAATGAGCAGTTCTTC	CASSLTRSSYNEQFF
TRBJ1-1	TRBV7-9	few	-	16	TGTGCCAGCAGCTTAGCGCTCAGGGTGGTGAACACTGAAGCTTTCTTT	CASSLALRVVNTEAFF
TRBJ1-5	TRBV12-3/TRBV12-4	few	-	16	TGTGCCAGCAGCCTCGGACCGAGCGGTAGCAATCAGCCCCAGCATTTT	CASSLGPSGSNQPQHF
TRBJ1-1	TRBV7-9	-	-	15	TGTGCCAGCAGCCCACCAGCGGCAGCGAACACTGAAGCTTTCTTT	CASSPPAAANTEAFF
TRBJ1-1	TRBV7-8	-	-	15	TGTGCCAGCAGCTTATTTGCGGGGGTGAGCACTGAAGCTTTCTTT	CASSLFAGVSTEAFF
TRBJ2-1	TRBV27	-	-	13	TGTGCCAGCAGGGACTGGGATTACAATGAGCAGTTCTTC	CASRDWDYNEQFF
TRBJ1-3	TRBV3-1	-	-	14	TGTGCCAGCAGCCGCCGGGACACCGGAAACACCATATATTTT	CASSRRDTGNTIYF
TRBJ2-2	TRBV7-6	few	-	17	TGTGCCAGCAGCTTTCGGATAGCGGTGACGAACACCGGGGAGCTGTTTTTT	CASSFRIAVTNTGELFF
TRBJ2-2	TRBV19	-	TRBD1	16	TGTGCCAGTAGTTTTCCCGACAGGGCAGTTACCGGGGAGCTGTTTTTT	CASSFPDRAVTGELFF
TRBJ2-3	TRBV10-3	few	-	15	TGTGCCATCAGTGAAGGGCAGGCGATCACAGATACGCAGTATTTT	CAISEGQAITDTQYF
TRBJ2-3	TRBV10-3	few	TRBD2	14	TGTGCCATCAGTGAAGGGCGGGGGGTCGATACGCAGTATTTT	CAISEGRGVDTQYF
TRBJ2-7	TRBV9	-	-	14	TGTGCCAGCAGCGTCGGAGGGGAGGTCTACGAGCAGTACTTC	CASSVGGEVYEQYF
TRBJ2-3	TRBV7-9	few	-	14	TGTGCCAGCAGCTCAAGACAGGCCCACGATACGCAGTATTTT	CASSSRQAHDTQYF
TRBJ2-7	TRBV7-9	few	-	14	TGTGCCAGCGGTTCCGGGACACCCTCCTACGAGCAGTACTTC	CASGSGTPSYEQYF
TRBJ2-7	TRBV7-4	once	-	14	TGTGCCAGCAGCTCGACAGAGACCTCCTACGTGCAGTACTTC	CASSSTETSYVQYF
TRBJ2-7	TRBV6-8	-	TRBD1	15	TGTGCCAGCAGTTCTCCGGGACAGGGAATTTACGAGCAGTACTTC	CASSSPGQGIYEQYF
TRBJ1-4	TRBV4-1	-	TRBD1	15	TGCGCCAGCAGCCAATCGGGACAGGGGAATGAAAAACTGTTTTTT	CASSQSGQGNEKLFF
TRBJ2-3	TRBV15	-	-	12	TGTGCCACCAGCAGAGTCGCAGATACGCAGTATTTT	CATSRVADTQYF
TRBJ2-1	TRBV12-5	few	-	16	TGTGCTAGTGCTACACTTGCCCTAGTCGGATACAATGAGCAGTTCTTC	CASATLALVGYNEQFF
TRBJ1-5	TRBV7-8	many	-	14	TGTGCCAGCAGATTGGGAGGGAGCAATCAGCCCCAGCATTTT	CASRLGGSNQPQHF
TRBJ2-5	TRBV27	-	TRBD2	15	TGTGCCAGCAGTCGGACTAGCGGGGAGGCAGAGACCCAGTACTTC	CASSRTSGEAETQYF
TRBJ2-5	TRBV7-9	few	-	16	TGTGCCAGCAGCTTAGCTGGGCAGAGGTGGCAAGAGACCCAGTACTTC	CASSLAGQRWQETQYF
TRBJ2-1	TRBV3-1	few	TRBD2	13	TGTGCCAGCAGCCATCCAGCGGGGTATGAGCAGTTCTTC	CASSHPAGYEQFF
TRBJ1-1	TRBV6-5	many	-	15	TGTGCCAGCACCCTCGGCCAGGGCTTGAACACTGAAGCTTTCTTT	CASTLGQGLNTEAFF